This passage covers 16 T cell receptor beta chains from one sample sequenced in a study of regulatory T cells in long-lasting Graves disease. Time point here: newly diagnosed GD, antithyroid drugs for less than 3 months. Researchers made the TCR library from RNA that was extracted from PBMCs. iRepertoire HTBI primers and Arm-PCR of CDR3 regions built TCR beta libraries. TCRdb independently ran MiXCR on the multiplex PCR reads; one entry per CDR3 protein. The sample holds over 350,000 distinct CDR3 sequences; 11% to 15% are singletons and the top ten take around a sixth. This same sample was also taken into another study, of T cells in Graves' hyperthyroidism and ophthalmopathy.

The sample consisted of peripheral blood mononuclear cells (PBMCs), taken at new diagnosis, from a patient treated with antithyroid drugs. Source of these receptors: a woman aged 50 to 65 with Graves disease.

Details on this clonotype: A clone one base away is much larger, so this may be a read error. The chain recombines TRBV27 with TRBJ2-7, with TRBD1 matching 10 bases. Germline V CDR1 and CDR2: MNHEY, SMNVEV (reference sequence). V shed 8 bases and J 7 bases; nucleotides not matched to a gene: 8. CDR3 length: 13 amino acids. This chain's CDR3 is CASSGTGVNEQYF. The DNA of the CDR3 is TGTGCCAGCTCCGGGACAGGGGTCAATGAGCAGTACTTC.

The chain recombines TRBV7-2 with TRBJ2-1; 9 bases are a match to TRBD2. Germline loops: CDR1 SGHTA, CDR2 FQGNSA. There are 19 residues in the CDR3. V trimming: 4 bases; J trimming: 0 bases; junction bases outside the gene matches: 13. DNA of the CDR3: TGTGCCAGCAGCTCCCCCCAGATCCTTAGCGGGAGCTCCTACAATGAGCAGTTCTTC. Amino acid sequence: CASSSPQILSGSSYNEQFF.

There are many counts of this clonotype. V gene TRBV24-1 combines with J gene TRBJ2-7; D is possibly TRBD1 (6 bases). The CDR3 sequence is 13 residues long. V lost 2 bases and J 4 bases, leaving 8 bases between the germline ends. Germline CDR1 KGHDR, CDR2 SFDVKD. CDR3 residues: CATSDSGQYEQYF. The CDR3 bases are TGTGCCACCAGTGATTCCGGACAGTACGAGCAGTACTTC.

This clonotype has a count of ten or more. This chain links TRBV18 with TRBJ2-5; either TRBD1 or TRBD2 may supply D (7 bases each). CDR1 and CDR2 (germline): KGHSH, LQKENI. Trimming shortened V by 3 bases and J by 5 bases, and 19 bases separated the two germline ends. The CDR3 extends over 16 amino acids. The CDR3 protein is CASSPRGTTEGETQYF. In DNA form, the CDR3 reads TGTGCCAGCTCACCCAGGGGGACTACCGAGGGCGAGACCCAGTACTTC.

As DNA, the CDR3 is TGTGCCAGCAGTACAGCGAATGGAAACACCATATATTTT. Its protein is CASSTANGNTIYF. V and J are TRBV9 and TRBJ1-3; D not resolved. CDR1 and CDR2 (germline): SGDLS, YYNGEE. V lost 5 bases and J 3 bases, leaving 9 bases between the germline ends. This CDR3 comprises 13 residues. Drawing the rest from reference TRBV9 and TRBJ1-3, the complete variable domain is DSGVTQTPKHLITATGQRVTLRCSPRSGDLSVYWYQQSLDQGLQFLIQYYNGEERAKGNILERFSAQQFPDLHSELNLSSLELGDSALYFCASSTANGNTIYFGEGSWLTVV.

A few counts support this clonotype. The V and J genes are TRBV3-1 and TRBJ2-2; tentatively, D is TRBD2 (6 bases). Germline CDR1 LGHDT, CDR2 YNNKEL (reference sequence). V gave up 2 bases and J gave up 5 bases, with 18 bases separating them. The CDR3 consists of 17 residues. This chain's CDR3 is CASSQKSTGAGTGELFF. The CDR3 DNA sequence: TGTGCCAGCAGCCAAAAGTCGACGGGAGCGGGTACCGGGGAGCTGTTTTTT.

Concerning this clonotype itself: A read error likely explains this, since a far larger clone differs by one base. Lacking the conserved final phenylalanine or tryptophan, this CDR3 likely reflects a read error. The V and J genes are TRBV11-2 and TRBJ2-5; TRBD1 matches 8 bases. The J call is in doubt because the DNA end fits TRBJ2-7 better. This CDR3 spans 15 amino acids. Per the germline V gene, CDR1 is SGHAT and CDR2 is FQNNGV. The CDR3 is CASSLDRTGTYEQYL. The DNA for the CDR3 is TGTGCCAGCAGCTTAGATCGGACAGGGACCTACGAGCAGTACTTA.

The rearrangement uses TRBV5-5 and TRBJ2-3; TRBD2 agrees at 8 bases. The CDR3 loop spans 21 amino acids. Germline trimming cut 5 bases from V and 2 bases from J; bases unmatched to any gene: 25. The germline V gene has CDR1 SGHKS and CDR2 YYEKEE (reference sequence). Written as DNA, the CDR3 is TGTGCCAGCAGAATGAATATGGGTTTGAAGCGGGAGCGTGGGCCCACAGATACGCAGTATTTT. It is translated as CASRMNMGLKRERGPTDTQYF.

CDR3 in amino acids: CAIGQSGQISEKLFF. CDR3 DNA: TGTGCCATCGGCCAATCGGGACAAATTAGTGAAAAACTGTTTTTT. The gene calls are TRBV10-3 and TRBJ1-4; tentative D call: TRBD1 (6 bases). Looked up from germline, CDR1 is ENHRY and CDR2 is SYGVKD. The CDR3 is made up of 15 amino acids. The V end was cut by 8 bases, the J end by 7 bases, with 20 bases between.

This clonotype was recorded many times. The chain joins TRBV28 to TRBJ1-6; the match to TRBD1 covers 12 bases. CDR3 length: 21 residues. Germline V lookup: CDR1 MDHEN, CDR2 SYDVKM. The ends lost 3 bases at V and 0 bases at J; junction bases unmatched: 12. The CDR3 nucleotides read TGTGCCAGCAGTTTCCCGGGACCGGGACAGGGGGCCCGCTCCTATAATTCACCCCTCCACTTT. This codes for CASSFPGPGQGARSYNSPLHF.

This clonotype was counted at least ten times. The rearrangement joins TRBV29-1 to TRBJ2-5, with unresolved D. This CDR3 has 14 amino acids. The germline V and J ends were trimmed by 7 bases and 4 bases, with 19 bases remaining between them. The germline V gene encodes CDR1 SQVTM and CDR2 ANQGSEA. The CDR3 reads CSASRGSGGETQYF. The CDR3 coding sequence is TGCAGCGCCTCGCGTGGATCGGGTGGAGAGACCCAGTACTTC. Full variable domain (outside the CDR3, taken from reference TRBV29-1 and TRBJ2-5): SAVISQKPSRDICQRGTSLTIQCQVDSQVTMMFWYRQQPGQSLTLIATANQGSEATYESGFVIDKFPISRPNLTFSTLTVSNMSPEDSSIYLCSASRGSGGETQYFGPGTRLLVL.

This clonotype came up many times. The CDR3: CASSFPPSSYEQYF. The CDR3 region has the DNA TGTGCCAGCAGTTTTCCCCCCTCAAGCTACGAGCAGTACTTC. The chain combines TRBV28 with TRBJ2-7, with D hard to call. Germline loops: CDR1 MDHEN, CDR2 SYDVKM. Trimming pared 3 bases from V and 3 bases from J, leaving 12 bases between. There are 14 residues in the CDR3.

At least ten counts were recorded for this clonotype. The rearrangement links TRBV5-1 to TRBJ2-3, with D uncertain. Per the germline V gene, CDR1 is SGHRS and CDR2 is YFSETQ. Trimming took 1 base from V and 0 from J, leaving 12 bases between them. The CDR3 runs 16 residues. The CDR3: CASSLRAAPSTDTQYF. In DNA, the CDR3 is TGCGCCAGCAGCTTGAGGGCAGCACCTAGCACAGATACGCAGTATTTT.

This clonotype was seen ten or more times. V is TRBV15 and J is TRBJ1-5; no firm D call. This CDR3 has 16 residues. From germline, CDR1 is LNHNV and CDR2 YYDKDF (reference sequence). V lost 4 bases and J lost 4, with 17 bases in between. As DNA, the CDR3 is TGTGCCACCAGCACGACCATAGGTTTCGGAAATCAGCCCCAGCATTTT. Translated, it gives CATSTTIGFGNQPQHF. The full variable domain, its missing parts supplied by reference TRBV15 and TRBJ1-5, is DAMVIQNPRYQVTQFGKPVTLSCSQTLNHNVMYWYQQKSSQAPKLLFHYYDKDFNNEADTPDNFQSRRPNTSFCFLDIRSPGLGDTAMYLCATSTTIGFGNQPQHFGDGTRLSIL.

V gene TRBV4-1 combines with J gene TRBJ2-7; TRBD2 aligns across 12 bases. The germline CDR1 and CDR2 sequences are MGHRA and YSYEKL. The CDR3 sequence is 17 residues long. V was pared by 6 bases and J by 4 bases, with 13 bases of the junction left unmatched. DNA of the CDR3: TGCGCCAGCAGTTCAAGAGCACTAGCGGGAGGAGGGTACGAGCAGTACTTC. Its translation: CASSSRALAGGGYEQYF.

This clonotype was seen at least ten times. V usage is TRBV30 and J usage is TRBJ2-1; unclear D gene. Germline V gene data show CDR1 as GTSNPN and CDR2 as SVGIG (reference sequence). The ends were cut back, 1 base at V and 4 bases at J, with 8 bases in the middle. The CDR3 runs 13 residues. This CDR3 reads CAWSASEYNEQFF. The CDR3 DNA is TGTGCCTGGAGTGCGTCGGAATACAATGAGCAGTTCTTC.